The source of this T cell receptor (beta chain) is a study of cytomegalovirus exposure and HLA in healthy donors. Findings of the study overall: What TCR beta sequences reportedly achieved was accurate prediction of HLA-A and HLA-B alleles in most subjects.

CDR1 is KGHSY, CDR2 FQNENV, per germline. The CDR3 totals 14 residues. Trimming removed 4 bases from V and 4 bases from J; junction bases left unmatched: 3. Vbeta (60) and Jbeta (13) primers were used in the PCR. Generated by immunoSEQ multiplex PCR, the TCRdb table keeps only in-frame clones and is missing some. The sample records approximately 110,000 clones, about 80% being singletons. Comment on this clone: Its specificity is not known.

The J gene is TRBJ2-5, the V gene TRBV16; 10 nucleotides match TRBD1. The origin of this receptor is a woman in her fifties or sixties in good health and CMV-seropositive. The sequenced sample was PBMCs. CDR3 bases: TGTGCCAGCAGCCTCCGGGACAGGGGAGAGACCCAGTACTTC. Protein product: CASSLRDRGETQYF.